The 6 T cell receptor beta chains presented below share a single source sample, sequenced in a study of response to subunit inactivated influenza vaccine. TCRdb independently ran MiXCR on the RT-PCR reads; one entry per CDR3 protein. This table holds roughly 460,000 distinct CDR3 sequences, roughly 11% found once. This sample comprised PBMCs from blood, obtained about 40 days after vaccination. The receptor source for this set is a man aged 45 to 65 who received an inactivated influenza vaccine.

This clonotype was seen repeatedly, ten times or more. The J gene is TRBJ2-3, the V gene TRBV12-3 or TRBV12-4; D is undetermined. V was shortened by 6 bases and J by 13 bases, with 17 bases between the two germline ends. The CDR3 has 12 amino acids. CDR3 protein: CASRTLLGMEYF. The CDR3 bases are TGTGCCAGCAGGACCCTATTGGGCATGGAGTATTTT.

J is TRBJ2-1 and V is TRBV7-2, with TRBD2 as a possible D gene (6 bases). Germline V gene sequence: CDR1 SGHTA, CDR2 FQGNSA. V was clipped by 6 bases and J by 7 bases, with 19 bases between them. This CDR3 is built from 15 residues. The CDR3 here is CASRRGTEGRNEQFF. CDR3 coding DNA: TGTGCCAGCAGGCGCGGGACTGAAGGGAGGAATGAGCAGTTCTTC. The full variable domain, rest sourced from reference TRBV7-2 and TRBJ2-1, is GAGVSQSPSNKVTEKGKDVELRCDPISGHTALYWYRQSLGQGLEFLIYFQGNSAPDKSGLPSDRFSAERTGGSVSTLTIQRTQQEDSAVYLCASRRGTEGRNEQFFGPGTRLTVL.

This clonotype was counted a few times. The J gene is TRBJ1-4, the V gene TRBV12-3 or TRBV12-4, with D possibly being TRBD1 (5 bases). CDR3 length equals 15 residues. V gave up 6 bases and J gave up 4 bases, with 15 bases separating them. The CDR3 coding sequence is TGTGCCAGCAGCCCTCTCGGGGGGTTTAATGAAAAACTGTTTTTT. Translated: CASSPLGGFNEKLFF.

This clonotype was seen ten or more times. This chain uses TRBV12-3 or TRBV12-4 with TRBJ1-5, with D unresolved. The length of the CDR3 is 14 residues. Trimming removed 3 bases from V and 5 bases from J, with 11 bases in between. The CDR3 loop reads CASSFMAADQPQHF. CDR3 in DNA: TGTGCCAGCAGTTTTATGGCAGCCGATCAGCCCCAGCATTTT.

This clonotype has just a few counts. This chain joins TRBV9 and TRBJ2-5; D tentatively reads TRBD1 or TRBD2 (5 bases each). Trimming took off 4 bases at V and 11 bases at J, with 21 bases between the two ends. This CDR3 has 14 residues. Germline values: CDR1 SGDLS, CDR2 YYNGEE. The DNA for the CDR3 is TGTGCCAGCAGCCTGGGACCATCGGGCCGCCCTCAGTACTTC. Residues: CASSLGPSGRPQYF.

This clonotype was seen more than once but under ten times. This chain uses TRBV20-1 with TRBJ2-3; 11 bases line up with TRBD2. Germline trimming cut 0 bases from V and 3 bases from J; bases unmatched to any gene: 5. The germline gives CDR1 DFQATT, CDR2 SNEGSKA (reference sequence). This CDR3 is built from 16 residues. CDR3 region: CSARDFSGGATDTQYF. The CDR3 DNA sequence: TGCAGTGCTAGAGATTTTAGCGGGGGGGCAACAGATACGCAGTATTTT.